The clone carrying this T cell receptor beta chain was recorded at least ten times. Its antigen is not identified. This specimen comes from a study of T cells after yellow fever vaccination. Whole-study context: Fractions of limited cellularity were prepared by means of SMART-Seq v4 Ultra Low Input. Points from the study as a whole: The booster saw the reappearance of most primary-vaccination clones (approximately 97% CD4, 80% to 90% CD8). Some clonotypes, a small share, were shared between CD4 and CD8 compartments.

The CDR3 covers 16 residues. Germline V gives CDR1 ENHRY, CDR2 SYGVKD. Trimming removed 3 bases from V and 4 bases from J; junction bases left unmatched: 8. TCRdb itself ran the 5' RACE reads through MiXCR, one entry per CDR3 protein. The sample includes about 240,000 distinct CDR3 sequences, about 3.7% of them seen just once. The sequencing used PBMCs, collected 15 days after the yellow fever booster vaccination. The clonotype comes from a man between 18 and 29 years old who received the YFV17D yellow fever vaccine. The gene calls are TRBV10-3 and TRBJ2-1, with 8 positions matching TRBD1. In DNA, the CDR3 is TGTGCCATCAGTGACCGTGCGACAGGGGATTACAATGAGCAGTTCTTC. This codes for CAISDRATGDYNEQFF.